This T cell receptor (beta chain) was found in a study of cytomegalovirus exposure and HLA in healthy donors. Sequencing was performed with immunoSEQ multiplex PCR; in TCRdb, only in-frame clones are kept and a portion is missing. The sample shows under 400,000 clones, 86% of them seen only once. This clone was seen a handful of times. The clonotype originates from a woman aged 18-35 years in good health and CMV-seronegative. Sequenced input: PBMCs.

The CDR3 sequence: CASSQLRQGKGYTF. Written as DNA, the CDR3 is TGTGCCAGCAGCCAACTTCGACAGGGCAAAGGCTACACCTTC. The chain combines TRBV14 with TRBJ1-2; 7 bases line up with TRBD1. This CDR3 spans 14 amino acids. Looked up from germline, CDR1 is SGHDN and CDR2 is FVKESK. V shed 2 bases and J 8 bases; nucleotides not matched to a gene: 8.